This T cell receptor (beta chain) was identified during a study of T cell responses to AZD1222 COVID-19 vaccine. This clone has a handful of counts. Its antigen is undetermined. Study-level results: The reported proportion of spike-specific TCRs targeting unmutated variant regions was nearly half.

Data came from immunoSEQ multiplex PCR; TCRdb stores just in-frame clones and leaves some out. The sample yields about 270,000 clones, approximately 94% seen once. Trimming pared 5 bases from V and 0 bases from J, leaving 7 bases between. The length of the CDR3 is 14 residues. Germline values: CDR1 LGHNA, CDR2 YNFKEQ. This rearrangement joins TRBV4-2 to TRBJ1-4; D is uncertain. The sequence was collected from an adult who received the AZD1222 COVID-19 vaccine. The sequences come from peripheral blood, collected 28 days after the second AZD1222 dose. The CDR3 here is CASSSRATNEKLFF. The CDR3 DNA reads TGTGCCAGCAGCTCAAGGGCAACTAATGAAAAACTGTTTTTT.